This T cell receptor beta chain was sequenced in a study of regulatory T cells in long-lasting Graves disease. In its sample, this clonotype was seen many times. The authors built TCR beta libraries using iRepertoire HTBI primers and Arm-PCR of CDR3 regions. Each CDR3 protein gets one entry after TCRdb re-called the multiplex PCR reads with MiXCR. Among about 540,000 distinct CDR3 sequences listed, about 13% were seen once. V lost 5 bases, J lost 3 bases, and 6 bases stayed unmatched. CDR1 and CDR2 (germline): LNHDA, SQIVND (reference sequence). The CDR3 has 14 residues. Stated time point: newly diagnosed GD, antithyroid drugs for less than 3 months. After RNA was extracted from PBMCs, the TCR library was made from it. The same sample was also studied in work on T cells in Graves' hyperthyroidism and ophthalmopathy.

Sequenced material: peripheral blood mononuclear cells (PBMCs), taken at new diagnosis, from a patient treated with antithyroid drugs. The TCR originated in a man aged 30 to 39 with Graves disease. The J gene is TRBJ1-1, the V gene TRBV19, with 7 nucleotides matching TRBD1. CDR3 in DNA: TGTGCCAGTAGTGATGGACAGGAGTACACTGAAGCTTTCTTT. Translating gives CASSDGQEYTEAFF.